The 17 T cell receptor beta chains presented below share a single source sample, sequenced in a study of beta chain features in type 1 diabetes. Expressed TCRB transcripts were sequenced, since all the RNA that had been isolated was reverse transcribed. Sequencing used immunoSEQ multiplex PCR; TCRdb keeps in-frame clones, though not all of them. There are some 410,000 clones in the sample; roughly 14% occur only once, and under 0.04% lies in the top ten. Sequenced: naive CD4+ T cells from blood. Source of these receptors: a man aged 30 to 45 in good health.

The chain employs TRBV5-1 and TRBJ2-1, with TRBD2 matching 11 bases. V lost 3 bases to trimming and J lost 6 bases; unmatched junction nucleotides: 5. Germline CDR1 is SGHRS and CDR2 is YFSETQ. The length of the CDR3 is 15 residues. CDR3 nucleotides: TGCGCCAGCAGCTCAACTAGCGGGAGTAGCAATGAGCAGTTCTTC. It encodes CASSSTSGSSNEQFF.

The V gene is TRBV4-3, the J gene TRBJ1-1; TRBD1 matches at 10 bases. V shed 3 bases, J shed 6 bases, and the junction held 4 bases outside the gene matches. The CDR3 is 14 amino acids. Germline lookup yields CDR1 LGHNA and CDR2 YSLEER. CDR3 amino acids: CASSHDRGRSEAFF. CDR3 DNA sequence: TGCGCCAGCAGCCACGACAGGGGGCGGTCTGAAGCTTTCTTT.

The chain combines TRBV11-2 with TRBJ2-3, with TRBD2 identical over 11 bases. Germline-derived CDR1 and CDR2 are SGHAT and FQNNGV. This CDR3 region has 17 residues. Unmatched junction bases numbered 7, after V lost 5 bases and J lost 0 bases. The CDR3, as DNA: TGTGCCAGCAGCCCGAGACTAGCGGGGCCTAGCACAGATACGCAGTATTTT. Translated, it gives CASSPRLAGPSTDTQYF.

This clone came up a few times. CDR3 protein: CASTLQRNEQFF. CDR3 in DNA: TGTGCCAGCACCCTTCAGCGCAATGAGCAGTTCTTC. The V gene is TRBV28, the J gene TRBJ2-1; D is unresolved. The germline V and J ends were trimmed by 7 bases and 6 bases, with 10 bases remaining between them. Germline CDR1 is MDHEN and CDR2 is SYDVKM. This CDR3 has 12 residues.

This chain links TRBV4-1 with TRBJ2-7; TRBD1 is a possible D gene (6 bases). V was trimmed by 0 bases and J by 2 bases, leaving 11 bases between them. The CDR3 is 15 residues long. Germline V CDR1 and CDR2: MGHRA, YSYEKL. Here the CDR3 DNA reads TGCGCCAGCAGCCAAGATCAGGGGTCCCCCTACGAGCAGTACTTC. Residues: CASSQDQGSPYEQYF.

The chain links TRBV7-3 to TRBJ2-6; D remains ambiguous. CDR3 length: 14 residues. Per germline, CDR1 SGHTA and CDR2 FQGTGA. V was pared by 2 bases and J by 4 bases, with 6 bases between. CDR3 nucleotide sequence: TGTGCCAGCAGCTTATCCTCAGGGGCCAACGTCCTGACTTTC. This translates into CASSLSSGANVLTF.

In regard to this clone: Without the conserved terminal phenylalanine or tryptophan, this CDR3 likely stems from a read error. No DNA is shown, since the ends of the CDR3 on it are uncertain; the CDR3 is the one TCRdb lists. This rearrangement joins TRBV23-1 to TRBJ1-4. TRBV23-1 is sorted into the ORF group, with uncertain function. Both ends counted, the CDR3 spans 13 residues. CDR3 amino acids: CASSQSAWEGTAR.

In this sample, this clone turned up a few times. The chain uses TRBV10-2 and TRBJ1-2, with 7 bases fitting TRBD1. Germline assignment: CDR1 WSHSY and CDR2 SAAADI. V was clipped by 0 bases and J by 4 bases; unmatched bases: 2. The CDR3 is 14 amino acids. The CDR3: CASSESGQTYGYTF. In DNA, the CDR3 is TGCGCCAGCAGTGAGTCGGGACAGACCTATGGCTACACCTTC.

This clone was seen a few times. The chain recombines TRBV5-4 with TRBJ2-3, with D perhaps matching TRBD2 (5 bases). Trimming removed 0 bases from V and 2 bases from J, with 10 bases in between. Per germline, CDR1 SGHNT and CDR2 YYREEE (reference sequence). The CDR3 sequence is 15 residues long. This CDR3 reads CASSLGAGVTDTQYF. The CDR3 DNA reads TGTGCCAGCAGCTTGGGCGCCGGGGTCACAGATACGCAGTATTTT.

The J gene is TRBJ2-1, the V gene TRBV5-1; D is perhaps TRBD1 (6 bases). The ends were cut back, 5 bases at V and 3 bases at J, with 15 bases in the middle. CDR1 is SGHRS and CDR2 is YFSETQ in the germline V gene. There are 15 residues in the CDR3. This chain's CDR3 is CASSPGSGVYNEQFF. The DNA for the CDR3 is TGCGCCAGCAGTCCAGGGTCAGGGGTCTACAATGAGCAGTTCTTC.

The V call is TRBV28, the J call TRBJ2-1; the match to TRBD1 covers 9 bases. Germline V lookup: CDR1 MDHEN, CDR2 SYDVKM. J lost 6 bases, V lost 2 bases, and 5 bases had no gene match. CDR3 length: 15 amino acids. For the CDR3, the DNA is TGTGCCAGCAGTTTAGGGGACAGGGTGTCCAATGAGCAGTTCTTC. It encodes CASSLGDRVSNEQFF.

The chain couples TRBV7-9 to TRBJ2-1; TRBD2 matches 9 bases. There are 13 residues in the CDR3. Per germline, CDR1 SEHNR and CDR2 FQNEAQ (reference sequence). The junction had 3 bases not matched to a gene; V was cut back by 3 bases and J by 9 bases. The CDR3 loop is CASSLKTSGEQFF. The CDR3 bases are TGTGCCAGCAGCTTGAAGACTAGCGGTGAGCAGTTCTTC.

The chain uses TRBV2 and TRBJ2-7, with D uncertain. The V gene's germline CDR1 is SNHLY and CDR2 FYNNEI. This CDR3 has 12 amino acids. The V and J ends lost 4 bases and 4 bases respectively, with 8 bases between them. In DNA form, the CDR3 reads TGTGCCAGCAGTGCAGGATTTTACGAGCAGTACGTC. Its translation is CASSAGFYEQYV.

Ten or more counts support this clone. V is TRBV29-1 and J is TRBJ2-2; D unclear. Germline V gene data show CDR1 as SQVTM and CDR2 as ANQGSEA. The CDR3 is 13 amino acids. Trimming took 7 bases from V and 3 from J, leaving 12 bases between them. The CDR3: CSARWSHTGELFF. The CDR3 DNA reads TGCAGCGCTCGGTGGAGTCACACCGGGGAGCTGTTTTTT.

The rearrangement links TRBV30 to TRBJ1-3; 8 bases match TRBD1. Unmatched junction bases numbered 11, after V lost 2 bases and J lost 8 bases. The CDR3 loop spans 15 amino acids. Germline V gene lookup returns CDR1 GTSNPN and CDR2 SVGIG (reference sequence). CDR3 in amino acids: CAWSPIGQGFYTIYF. CDR3 nucleotides: TGTGCCTGGAGTCCAATCGGACAGGGTTTTTACACCATATATTTT.

The V gene is TRBV18, the J gene TRBJ2-3; 12 bases fit TRBD1. V lost 3 bases to trimming and J lost 6 bases; unmatched junction nucleotides: 7. This CDR3 spans 16 amino acids. Germline V gene lookup returns CDR1 KGHSH and CDR2 LQKENI. The CDR3 DNA reads as TGTGCCAGCTCACCCGGGACAGGGGGCGTCGCGGATACGCAGTATTTT. Its protein product is CASSPGTGGVADTQYF. Combining the CDR3 with reference TRBV18 and TRBJ2-3 gives the whole variable domain NAGVMQNPRHLVRRRGQEARLRCSPMKGHSHVYWYRQLPEEGLKFMVYLQKENIIDESGMPKERFSAEFPKEGPSILRIQQVVRGDSAAYFCASSPGTGGVADTQYFGPGTRLTVL.

This chain joins TRBV11-2 and TRBJ1-2, with a possible D match to TRBD1 (5 bases). CDR3 size: 13 residues. Germline V gene sequence: CDR1 SGHAT, CDR2 FQNNGV. V was pared by 4 bases and J by 13 bases, with 19 bases between. CDR3 residues: CASSSGTILRITF. The CDR3 bases are TGTGCCAGCAGCTCTGGGACTATACTGAGAATCACCTTC.